This TCR beta chain was identified in a study of T cell changes during pregnancy in multiple sclerosis. Generated by immunoSEQ multiplex PCR, the TCRdb table keeps only in-frame clones and is missing some. The data hold about 130,000 clones, with about 96% observed a single time. This clone was picked up one time. This CDR3 comprises 15 residues. Per the germline V gene, CDR1 is KGHSH and CDR2 is LQKENI. Trimming took 2 bases from V and 8 from J, leaving 18 bases between them. This rearrangement joins TRBV18 to TRBJ1-2, with D maybe TRBD1 (5 bases). Here the sequenced sample was peripheral blood, taken after pregnancy. The receptor was derived from a female donor with multiple sclerosis, enrolled in a pregnancy study. DNA for the CDR3: TGTGCCAGCTCACCAAACAAGGGGCAACCCGTAGGCTACACCTTC. It is translated as CASSPNKGQPVGYTF.